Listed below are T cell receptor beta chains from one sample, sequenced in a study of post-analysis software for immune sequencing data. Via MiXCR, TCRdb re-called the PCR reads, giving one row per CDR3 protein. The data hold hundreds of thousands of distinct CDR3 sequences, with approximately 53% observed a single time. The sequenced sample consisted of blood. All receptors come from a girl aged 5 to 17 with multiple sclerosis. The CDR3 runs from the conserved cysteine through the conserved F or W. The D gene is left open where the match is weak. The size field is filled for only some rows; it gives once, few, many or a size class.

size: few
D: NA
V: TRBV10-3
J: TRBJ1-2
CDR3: CAISEAEGGAGGYTF
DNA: TGTGCCATCAGTGAGGCAGAAGGAGGAGCCGGTGGCTACACCTTC

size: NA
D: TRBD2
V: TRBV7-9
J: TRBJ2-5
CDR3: CASSLASTSGGYEETQYF
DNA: TGTGCCAGCAGCTTAGCTTCCACTAGCGGGGGGTACGAGGAGACCCAGTACTTC

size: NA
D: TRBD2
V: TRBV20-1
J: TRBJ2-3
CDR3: CSAPPLAGKSDTQYF
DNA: TGCAGTGCGCCGCCACTAGCGGGGAAATCAGATACGCAGTATTTT

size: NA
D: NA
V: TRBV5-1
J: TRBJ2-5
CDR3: CASSLAQGRQETQYF
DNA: TGCGCCAGCAGCTTGGCCCAGGGGAGGCAAGAGACCCAGTACTTC

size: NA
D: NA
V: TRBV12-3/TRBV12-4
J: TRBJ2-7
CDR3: CASSFSGTIQYEQYF
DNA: TGTGCCAGCAGTTTTTCCGGGACGATACAATACGAGCAGTACTTC

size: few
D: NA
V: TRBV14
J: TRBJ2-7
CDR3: CASSPGYSYEQYF
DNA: TGTGCCAGCAGCCCCGGATACTCCTACGAGCAGTACTTC

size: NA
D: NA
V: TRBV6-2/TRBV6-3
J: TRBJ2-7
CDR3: CASSRRQGWPTYEQYF
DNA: TGTGCCAGCAGCCGACGGCAGGGTTGGCCGACCTACGAGCAGTACTTC

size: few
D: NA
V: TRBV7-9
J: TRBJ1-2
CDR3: CASSDNSFGYGYTF
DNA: TGTGCCAGCAGCGATAACTCCTTCGGCTATGGCTACACCTTC

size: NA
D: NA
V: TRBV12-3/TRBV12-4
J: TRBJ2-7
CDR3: CASGSGLAYEQYF
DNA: TGTGCCAGCGGATCAGGGCTCGCCTACGAGCAGTACTTC

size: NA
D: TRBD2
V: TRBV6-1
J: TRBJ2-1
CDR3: CASSDYSGRAVPNEQFF
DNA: TGTGCCAGCAGTGACTATAGCGGGAGGGCCGTTCCCAATGAGCAGTTCTTC

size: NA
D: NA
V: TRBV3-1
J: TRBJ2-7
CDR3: CASSRRDYEQYF
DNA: TGTGCCAGCAGCCGCCGGGACTACGAGCAGTACTTC

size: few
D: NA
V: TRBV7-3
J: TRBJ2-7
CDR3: CASSPRGGPEQYF
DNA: TGTGCCAGCAGCCCTAGAGGAGGTCCCGAGCAGTACTTC

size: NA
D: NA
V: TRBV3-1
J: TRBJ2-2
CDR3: CASSQDPYTGELFF
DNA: TGTGCCAGCAGCCAAGATCCCTACACCGGGGAGCTGTTTTTT

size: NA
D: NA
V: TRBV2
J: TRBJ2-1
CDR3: CASRPGRNYNEQFF
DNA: TGTGCCAGCAGACCGGGACGTAACTACAATGAGCAGTTCTTC

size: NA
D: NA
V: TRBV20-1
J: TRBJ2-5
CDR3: CSASSTQETQYF
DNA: TGCAGTGCTAGTTCCACTCAAGAGACCCAGTACTTC

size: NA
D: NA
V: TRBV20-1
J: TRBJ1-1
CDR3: CSAATVSTEAFF
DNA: TGCAGTGCTGCTACGGTGAGCACTGAAGCTTTCTTT

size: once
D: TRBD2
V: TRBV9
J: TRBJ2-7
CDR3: CASSVGLAGAGGEQYF
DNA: TGTGCCAGCAGCGTAGGACTAGCGGGCGCCGGAGGCGAGCAGTACTTC

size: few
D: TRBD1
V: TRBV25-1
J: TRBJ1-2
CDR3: CASSAYPDRDCTF
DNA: TGTGCCAGCAGTGCTTACCCCGACAGGGATTGCACCTTC

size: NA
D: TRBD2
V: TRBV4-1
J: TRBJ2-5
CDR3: CASSLPPAGGKETRYF
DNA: TGCGCCAGCAGCCTCCCGCCTGCGGGAGGGAAAGAGACCCGGTACTTC

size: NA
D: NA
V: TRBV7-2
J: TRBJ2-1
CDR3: CASSLPSLGYNEQFF
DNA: TGTGCCAGCAGCTTACCCTCTTTGGGCTACAATGAGCAGTTCTTC

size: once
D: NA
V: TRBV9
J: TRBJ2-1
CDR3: CASSVGPRTNEQFF
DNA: TGTGCCAGCAGCGTAGGTCCCCGGACAAATGAGCAGTTCTTC

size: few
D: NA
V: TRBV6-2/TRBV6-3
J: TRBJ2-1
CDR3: CASSYGEAGNEQFF
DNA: TGTGCCAGCAGTTACGGGGAGGCAGGGAATGAGCAGTTCTTC

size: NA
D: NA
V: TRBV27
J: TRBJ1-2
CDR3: CASKRGNYGYTF
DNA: TGTGCCAGCAAGCGGGGCAACTATGGCTACACCTTC

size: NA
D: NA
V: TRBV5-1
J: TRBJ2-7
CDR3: CASSQTSGEQYF
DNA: TGCGCCAGCAGCCAAACTTCTGGCGAGCAGTACTTC

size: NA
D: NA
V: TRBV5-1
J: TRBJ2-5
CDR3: CASSLAVGGTETQYF
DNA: TGCGCCAGCAGCTTGGCCGTTGGGGGAACAGAGACCCAGTACTTC

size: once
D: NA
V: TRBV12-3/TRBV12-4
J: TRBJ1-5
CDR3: CASSGVSNQPQHF
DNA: TGTGCCAGCAGTGGGGTGAGCAATCAGCCCCAGCATTTT

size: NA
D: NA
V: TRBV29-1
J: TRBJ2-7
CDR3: CSGRQETSSYEQYF
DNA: TGCAGCGGCCGTCAGGAGACCTCCTCCTACGAGCAGTACTTC

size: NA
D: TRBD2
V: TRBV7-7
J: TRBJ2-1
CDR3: CASSPIAGREINEQFF
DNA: TGTGCCAGCAGCCCTATAGCCGGGAGGGAAATCAATGAGCAGTTCTTC

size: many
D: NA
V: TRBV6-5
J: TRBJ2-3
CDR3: CASSYRGSTDTQYF
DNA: TGTGCCAGCAGTTACAGGGGGAGCACAGATACGCAGTATTTT

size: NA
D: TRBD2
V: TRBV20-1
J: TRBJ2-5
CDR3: CSARIPGSSGIRETQYF
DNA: TGCAGTGCTAGAATACCGGGGTCTAGCGGGATCCGGGAGACCCAGTACTTC

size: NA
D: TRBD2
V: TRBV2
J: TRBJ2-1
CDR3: CASSEAFLADSSYNEQFF
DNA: TGTGCCAGCAGTGAAGCCTTTCTAGCGGATTCCTCCTACAATGAGCAGTTCTTC

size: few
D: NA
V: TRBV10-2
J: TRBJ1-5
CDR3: CASYDRTSNQPQHF
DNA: TGCGCCAGCTACGACAGGACTAGCAATCAGCCCCAGCATTTT

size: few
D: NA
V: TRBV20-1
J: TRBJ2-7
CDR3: CSASPELYEQYF
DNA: TGCAGTGCTAGTCCGGAGCTCTACGAGCAGTACTTC

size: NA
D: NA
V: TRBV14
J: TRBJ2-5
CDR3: CASSQRGGVQTQYF
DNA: TGTGCCAGCAGCCAACGCGGTGGGGTCCAGACCCAGTACTTC

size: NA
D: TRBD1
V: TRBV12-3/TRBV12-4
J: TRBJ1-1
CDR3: CASSQRTGTEAFF
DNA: TGTGCCAGCAGTCAGAGGACAGGGACGGAAGCTTTCTTT

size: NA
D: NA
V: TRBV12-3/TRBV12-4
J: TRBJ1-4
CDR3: CASSFVEGTLLGEKLFF
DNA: TGTGCCAGCAGTTTTGTCGAGGGCACCCTACTTGGCGAAAAACTGTTTTTT

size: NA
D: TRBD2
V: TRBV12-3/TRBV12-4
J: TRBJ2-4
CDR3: CASSPGTSGGGQVQYF
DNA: TGTGCCAGCAGCCCCGGGACTAGTGGGGGGGGTCAGGTTCAGTACTTC

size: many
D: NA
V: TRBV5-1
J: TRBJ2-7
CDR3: CASSLGQNYEQYF
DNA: TGCGCCAGCAGCTTGGGGCAGAACTACGAGCAGTACTTC

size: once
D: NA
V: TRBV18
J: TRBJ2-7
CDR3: CASSPGANSPEQYF
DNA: TGTGCCAGCTCACCGGGAGCCAACAGCCCCGAGCAGTACTTC

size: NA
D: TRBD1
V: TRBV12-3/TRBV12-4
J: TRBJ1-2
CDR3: CASSLGGQGYGYTF
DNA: TGTGCCAGCAGTTTAGGAGGACAGGGCTATGGCTACACCTTC

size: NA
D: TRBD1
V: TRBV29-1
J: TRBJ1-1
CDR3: CSGIRGRGTEAFF
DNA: TGCAGCGGTATCAGGGGGCGCGGGACTGAAGCTTTCTTT

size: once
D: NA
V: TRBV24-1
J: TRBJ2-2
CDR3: CATSDSRSGELFF
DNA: TGTGCCACCAGTGATTCTAGGTCCGGGGAGCTGTTTTTT

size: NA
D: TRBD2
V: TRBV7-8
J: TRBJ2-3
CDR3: CASSFAVAGRDTQYF
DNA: TGTGCCAGCAGCTTCGCAGTAGCGGGACGAGATACGCAGTATTTT

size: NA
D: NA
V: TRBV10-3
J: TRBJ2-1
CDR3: CAISESWGANNEQFF
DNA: TGTGCCATCAGTGAGTCTTGGGGAGCAAACAATGAGCAGTTCTTC

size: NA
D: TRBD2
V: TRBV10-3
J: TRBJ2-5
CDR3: CSISELGLAGGAETQYF
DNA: TGTTCCATCAGTGAACTGGGACTAGCGGGAGGAGCAGAGACCCAGTACTTC

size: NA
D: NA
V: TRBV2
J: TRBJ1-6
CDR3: CASRLGSSYSSLHF
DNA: TGTGCCAGCAGACTTGGGAGTAGTTATTCATCCCTCCACTTT

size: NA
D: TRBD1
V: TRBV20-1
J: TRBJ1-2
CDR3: CSASSGGTGESYGYTF
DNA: TGCAGTGCTAGTAGTGGAGGGACAGGAGAATCCTATGGCTACACCTTC

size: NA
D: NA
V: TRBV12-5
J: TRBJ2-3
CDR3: CASGLDGRGTDTQYF
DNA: TGTGCTAGTGGTTTGGACGGAAGGGGCACAGATACGCAGTATTTT

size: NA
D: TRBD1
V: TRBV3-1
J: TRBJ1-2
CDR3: CASSQITTGGVNYGYTF
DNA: TGTGCCAGCAGCCAAATAACGACAGGGGGGGTTAACTATGGCTACACCTTC

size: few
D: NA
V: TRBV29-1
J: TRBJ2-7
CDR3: CSVGKSPGYEQYF
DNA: TGCAGCGTGGGGAAATCCCCAGGGTACGAGCAGTACTTC

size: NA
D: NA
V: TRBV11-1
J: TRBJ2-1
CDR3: CASTSRTGRSYNEQFF
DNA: TGTGCCAGCACCTCGCGGACGGGGAGATCCTACAATGAGCAGTTCTTC

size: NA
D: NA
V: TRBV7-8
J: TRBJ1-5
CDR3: CASSLVRTGTNQPQHF
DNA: TGTGCCAGCAGCTTAGTTCGCACAGGCACCAATCAGCCCCAGCATTTT

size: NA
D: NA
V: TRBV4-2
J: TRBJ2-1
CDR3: CASSQSLGGASYNEQFF
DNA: TGTGCCAGCAGCCAATCCCTTGGGGGGGCTTCCTACAATGAGCAGTTCTTC

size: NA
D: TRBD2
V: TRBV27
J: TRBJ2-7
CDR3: CASSVQVAGAREQYF
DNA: TGTGCCAGCAGCGTCCAAGTAGCGGGAGCTCGGGAGCAGTACTTC

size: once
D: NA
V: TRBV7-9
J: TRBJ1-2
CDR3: CASSLGDLTYTF
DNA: TGTGCCAGCAGCTTAGGGGACCTCACCTACACCTTC

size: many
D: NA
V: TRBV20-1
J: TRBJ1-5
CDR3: CSARGELHQPQHF
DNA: TGCAGTGCCCGGGGGGAGCTTCATCAGCCCCAGCATTTT

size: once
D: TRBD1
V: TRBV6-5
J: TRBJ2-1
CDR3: CASSYPVQGAGDNEQFF
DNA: TGTGCCAGCAGTTACCCGGTACAGGGGGCAGGGGACAATGAGCAGTTCTTC

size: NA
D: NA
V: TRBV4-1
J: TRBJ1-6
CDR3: CASSPQGRRSPLHF
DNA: TGCGCCAGCAGCCCACAGGGAAGACGGTCACCCCTCCACTTT

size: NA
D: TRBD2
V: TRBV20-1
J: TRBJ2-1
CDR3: CSASGRGTYNEQFF
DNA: TGCAGTGCTAGCGGGAGGGGAACCTACAATGAGCAGTTCTTC